This is a list of T cell receptor beta chains from one sample in a study of shared clonotypes between healthy human individuals. TCRdb's copy holds only in-frame clones and misses some; the assay was immunoSEQ multiplex PCR. The sample has over a million clones; roughly 95% are singletons. The specimen sequenced was naive CD4+ T cells sorted from blood. The receptors come from a man aged 25 to 40 in good health. Each CDR3 is given with its conserved first and last residue. Each record gives: J gene, V gene, D gene, clone size, CDR3 DNA, CDR3 protein. D genes are given only for firm matches. Not every row has a clone size; where given, it reads once, few, many or a size class.

TRBJ2-7,TRBV5-1,.,.,TGCGCCAGCAGCTTGGAAGGGGTCTCCTACGAGCAGTACTTC,CASSLEGVSYEQYF
TRBJ2-7,TRBV15,.,.,TGTGCCACCAGCACCGAGAGAGGGGGCTCCTACGAGCAGTACTTC,CATSTERGGSYEQYF
TRBJ1-1,TRBV27,.,.,TGTGCCAGCAGTCCGAAGACAGGCGTGAACACTGAAGCTTTCTTT,CASSPKTGVNTEAFF
TRBJ1-4,TRBV18,.,.,TGTGCCAGCTCACCGGCGGGCAATGAAAAACTGTTTTTT,CASSPAGNEKLFF
TRBJ2-1,TRBV18,TRBD2,.,TGTGCCAGCTCACCTAAGGTGGCTAGCGGGAGATTCACTGAGCAGTTCTTC,CASSPKVASGRFTEQFF
TRBJ2-1,TRBV6-5,.,.,TGTGCCAGCAGATACGGTTCCTACAATGAGCAGTTCTTC,CASRYGSYNEQFF
TRBJ2-7,TRBV7-3,.,once,TGTGCCAGCAGCAAGTCGGTTGGCCACGAGCAGTACTTC,CASSKSVGHEQYF
TRBJ1-5,TRBV20-1,.,.,TGCAGTGCTAGCGGCGGGAATGACCATTTT,CSASGGNDHF
TRBJ2-4,TRBV5-8,.,.,TGTGCCAGCCGGTGGGGCGTCACTGGTATTCAGTACTTC,CASRWGVTGIQYF
TRBJ2-7,TRBV10-3,.,.,TGTGCCATCAGTGATCCGGGCTCTCTCCACGAGCAGTACTTC,CAISDPGSLHEQYF
TRBJ2-1,TRBV7-2,.,.,TGTGCCAGCAGCAAGATACAGGGGACTCACAATGAGCAGTTCTTC,CASSKIQGTHNEQFF
TRBJ2-2,TRBV6-1,.,once,TGTGCCAGCAGTGCCTTGACAGGGAACACCGGGGAGCTGTTTTTT,CASSALTGNTGELFF
TRBJ1-1,TRBV4-1,.,.,TGCGCCAGCAGCACCGGAAGCCTGGATTCTGAAGCTTTCTTT,CASSTGSLDSEAFF
TRBJ2-2,TRBV5-4,TRBD1,once,TGTGCCAGCAGCTTCGGACAGGGGGACACCGGGGAGCTGTTTTTT,CASSFGQGDTGELFF
TRBJ1-5,TRBV6-4,.,.,TGTGCCAGCAGTCCGGACGGAGCCCTGCAGCCCCAGCATTTT,CASSPDGALQPQHF
TRBJ2-1,TRBV28,.,once,TGTGCCAGTGGACCAGGTGAGCAGTTCTTC,CASGPGEQFF
TRBJ2-1,TRBV7-2,TRBD1,.,TGTGCCAGCAGCCCGATCACAGGGGACGAGCAGTTCTTC,CASSPITGDEQFF
TRBJ1-5,TRBV11-2,.,.,TGTGCCAGCCAGACCGAGAATCAGCCCCAGCATTTT,CASQTENQPQHF
TRBJ2-7,TRBV7-2,.,once,TGTGCCAGCAGCTTCGCGGGAATTGGCTCCTACGAGCAGTACTTC,CASSFAGIGSYEQYF
TRBJ1-4,TRBV30,TRBD1,.,TGTGCCTGGAGACAGGGGACTGGGGAAAAACTGTTTTTT,CAWRQGTGEKLFF
TRBJ2-7,TRBV6-5,.,.,TGTGCCAGCAGTTACGGGGGGCACTCCTACGAGCAGTACTTC,CASSYGGHSYEQYF
TRBJ2-7,TRBV20-1,.,.,TGCAGTGTGCTAGGATCCTACGAGCAGTACTTC,CSVLGSYEQYF
TRBJ2-3,TRBV10-2,TRBD2,.,TGCGCCAGCAGTTCAGGACTAGCGGGAGGCAAAGATACGCAGTATTTT,CASSSGLAGGKDTQYF
TRBJ2-1,TRBV5-4,TRBD2,.,TGTGCCAGCAGCCCGCTGGGAGCGGGGGAGTTCTTC,CASSPLGAGEFF
TRBJ1-1,TRBV28,.,.,TGTGCCAGCTGCGGGCCCACTGAAGCTTTCTTT,CASCGPTEAFF
TRBJ2-7,TRBV28,TRBD1,.,TGTGCCAGCAGAAATCTTCGGGACAGGGGCTTCTCCTACGAGCAGTACTTC,CASRNLRDRGFSYEQYF
TRBJ2-7,TRBV28,.,.,TGTGCCAGTCTCCAACGCGATGGGAACTCCTACGAGCAGTACTTC,CASLQRDGNSYEQYF
TRBJ2-5,TRBV12-1,.,.,TGTGCCAGCAGCTTATCAGGGAGACAGGGGCACAGGACTCAAGAGACCCAGTACTTC,CASSLSGRQGHRTQETQYF
TRBJ1-2,TRBV28,.,.,TGTGCCAGCAGTTTCCGGACATGGGGCTACACCTTC,CASSFRTWGYTF
TRBJ2-5,TRBV5-1,.,.,TGCGCCAGCAGCTCCCTAAATGGAGAGACCCAGTACTTC,CASSSLNGETQYF
TRBJ1-2,TRBV29-1,.,.,TGCAGCGTCCCCGGAGTTCCTGGATATGGCTACACCTTC,CSVPGVPGYGYTF
TRBJ2-1,TRBV7-3,TRBD2,once,TGTGCCAGCAGCTTGACTAGCGGGATTGCCAGAAAGCAGTTCTTC,CASSLTSGIARKQFF